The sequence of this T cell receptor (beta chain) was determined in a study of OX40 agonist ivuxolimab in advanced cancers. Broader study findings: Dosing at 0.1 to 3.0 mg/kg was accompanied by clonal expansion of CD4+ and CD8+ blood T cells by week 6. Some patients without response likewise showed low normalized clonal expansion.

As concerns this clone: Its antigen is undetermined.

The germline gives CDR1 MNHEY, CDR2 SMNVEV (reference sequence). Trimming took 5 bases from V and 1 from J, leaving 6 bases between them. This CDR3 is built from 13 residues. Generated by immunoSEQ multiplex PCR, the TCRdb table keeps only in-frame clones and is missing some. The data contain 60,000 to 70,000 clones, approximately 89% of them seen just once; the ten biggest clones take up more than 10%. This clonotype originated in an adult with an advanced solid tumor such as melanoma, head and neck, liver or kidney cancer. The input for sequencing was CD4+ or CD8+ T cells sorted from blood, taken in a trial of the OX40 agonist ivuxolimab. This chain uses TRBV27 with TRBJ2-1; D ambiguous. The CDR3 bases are TGTGCCAGCAGTCCGGGTTCCTACAATGAGCAGTTCTTC. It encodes CASSPGSYNEQFF.